This record covers a single T cell receptor beta chain. Its antigen specificity is not known. No clone much larger than this one lies a single base away; base qualities are absent. The donors were healthy, HIV-negative adults with no recently reported acute infections or vaccinations. Every donor was a Caucasian adult living in Nashville, Tennessee, USA. Magnetic negative selection was used to enrich CD4+ T cells, after which naive cells were positively selected on CD45RA and the negative fraction became the memory subset. Blood was obtained by leukapheresis, after which PBMCs were separated by Ficoll-Histopaque density gradient centrifugation and cryopreserved in liquid nitrogen vapor phase. Analytical flow cytometry was used to check the purity and quantity of every magnetically sorted T cell population. Genomic DNA was isolated from each sorted fraction and quantified by UV absorbance on a Nanodrop 2000c.

This entry belongs to a study of shared clonotypes between healthy human individuals (dated by TCRdb to about 2020). Broadly, across the study: Three men and two women, aged 18 to 49 years, made up the cohort. To estimate repertoire size and how much clonotypes are shared between individuals, the study performed deep sequencing of blood TCR repertoires from roughly five healthy adults. For each donor, CD4 naive and CD4 memory were each run on three plates, CD8 naive on two plates, and CD8 memory on one plate. Between about 0.94 and 8.9 billion PBMCs per donor were obtained by leukapheresis. Different laboratories and diverse techniques were used to prepare libraries and sequence TCR repertoires, to increase sequencing depth and limit assay-specific biases.

Points the paper makes about the study in general: When a handful of donors were compared, the shared fraction of clonotypes was about 5% for naive CD4, 3.5% to 4% for naive CD8, 2.3% for memory CD4, and 0.4% for memory CD8. Pairwise subsampling indicated that sequencing depth was expected to affect the degree of clonotype sharing among donors. Sampling was restricted to blood, and TCR repertoires in tissue are likely to differ from TCR repertoires in blood. Because the study included only a small number of donors, the genetic and exposure-history diversity represented was limited. Higher generation probabilities were observed for clonotypes shared by all four sorted-subset donors than for non-shared clonotypes. Estimated clonotype richness was generally larger for naive than for memory subsets. Rarefaction of sorted-subset datasets indicated incomplete sequencing despite the large sequencing depth.

Using the deep immunoSEQ assay, TCR CDR3 regions were amplified from genomic DNA by multiplex PCR. Extracted genomic DNA from each cell subset was distributed evenly across all wells of several immunoSEQ 96-well plates, and each plate was treated as a replicate. For sorted subsets, each replicate PCR was loaded with 200 ng genomic DNA, equivalent to some 31,000 T cell genomes. Purified libraries were quantified with a Qubit 3.0 fluorometer, sized on a Bioanalyzer 2100, and re-quantified with the KAPA Library Quantification kit. Every immunoSEQ 96-well plate was sequenced on a dedicated single-read 150-cycle Illumina NextSeq 550 flow cell. The study's own analysis went as follows. The immunoSEQ output contained only junctional sequences without quality scores, so filtering could not match that applied to full-length reads. Sequences were annotated with PyIR, a Python wrapper for IgBLAST v1.9, and V/J genes and CDR3 were assigned using IMGT germline references. Reads were removed for weak V/J assignments (E-value above 1e-6), missing CDR3, stop codons, out-of-frame junctions, or ambiguous translated residues. V3J clonotypes were defined by identical inferred V gene, J gene, and CDR3 amino acid sequence. Percentage overlap between repertoires was computed as shared unique clonotypes divided by the size of the smaller repertoire. Repertoire richness was assessed with RTK rarefaction, the Chao1 estimator, and Recon v2.1 estimates of unobserved clonotypes. For all TCRbeta clonotypes obtained by the gDNA method from a few donors, generation probabilities were computed with OLGA. TCRdb limited this immuneACCESS table to in-frame rearrangements with V and J called. A share of clones is missing; checked studies link under half to unresolved V genes, and the rest is unexplained. The V and J calls and clone size are taken from that table; D and trimming were inferred from the DNA. This sample comprises roughly 2.5 million clones, roughly 92% of them detected only once. Under 0.15% of the sample belongs to the ten largest clones.

CDR1 and CDR2 are drawn from the germline V gene: MDHEN, SYDVKM. V is pared back by 8 bases and J by 3 bases, with 11 bases lying between the germline termini. Inclusive of the bounding cysteine and phenylalanine, the CDR3 is 13 residues long. Just the 39-base CDR3 DNA is kept, in frame starting at base 1. The receptor was derived from a man aged 18 to 29 in good health. Sequences were obtained from naive CD4+ T cells sorted from blood. This sample's cell subset or site label indicates: CD45RA+ positively selected. The chain couples TRBV28 to TRBJ1-5; no confident D gene assignment can be made. This receptor carries the CDR3 CASCSADNQPQHF. The sequenced DNA is TGTGCCAGCTGTTCAGCAGACAATCAGCCCCAGCATTTT.